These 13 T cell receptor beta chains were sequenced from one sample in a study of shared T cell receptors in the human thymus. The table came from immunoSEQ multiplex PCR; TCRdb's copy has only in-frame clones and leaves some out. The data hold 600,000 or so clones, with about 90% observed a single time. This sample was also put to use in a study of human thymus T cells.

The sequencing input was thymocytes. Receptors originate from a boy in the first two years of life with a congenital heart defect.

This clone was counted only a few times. CDR3 nucleotides: TGTGCCAGCAGCTCAAAACGGACTAGCGCAATCAAGCCCGCAGATACGCAGTATTTT. This translates into CASSSKRTSAIKPADTQYF. V and J are TRBV5-6 and TRBJ2-3; 9 bases are shared with TRBD2. The V gene's germline CDR1 is SGHDT and CDR2 YYEEEE. With V trimmed by 3 bases and J by 4 bases, 18 bases remained unmatched. CDR3 length equals 19 residues.

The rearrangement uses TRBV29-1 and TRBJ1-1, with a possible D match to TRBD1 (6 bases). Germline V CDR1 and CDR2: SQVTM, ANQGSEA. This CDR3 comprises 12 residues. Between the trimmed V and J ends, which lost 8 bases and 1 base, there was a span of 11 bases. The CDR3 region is CSYTDRNTEAFF. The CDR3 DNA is TGCAGCTATACGGACAGGAACACTGAAGCTTTCTTT.

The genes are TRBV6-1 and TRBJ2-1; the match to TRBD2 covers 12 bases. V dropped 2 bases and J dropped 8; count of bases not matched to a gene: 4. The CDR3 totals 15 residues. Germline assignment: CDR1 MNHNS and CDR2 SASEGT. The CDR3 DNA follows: TGTGCCAGCAGTGAACTAGCGGGGGGGCCGGATGAGCAGTTCTTC. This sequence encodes CASSELAGGPDEQFF.

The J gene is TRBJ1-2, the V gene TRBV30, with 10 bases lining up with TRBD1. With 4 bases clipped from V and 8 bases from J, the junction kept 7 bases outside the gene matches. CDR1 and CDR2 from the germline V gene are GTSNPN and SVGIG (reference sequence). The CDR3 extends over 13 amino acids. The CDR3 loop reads CAWMRDRGDGYTF. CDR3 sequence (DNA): TGTGCCTGGATGAGGGACAGGGGAGACGGCTACACCTTC.

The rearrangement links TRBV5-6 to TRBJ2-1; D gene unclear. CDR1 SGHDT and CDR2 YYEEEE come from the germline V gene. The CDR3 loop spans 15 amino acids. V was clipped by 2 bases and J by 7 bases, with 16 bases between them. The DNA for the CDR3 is TGTGCCAGCAGCTTAGTCTTAACGACATCAAATGAGCAGTTCTTC. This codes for CASSLVLTTSNEQFF.

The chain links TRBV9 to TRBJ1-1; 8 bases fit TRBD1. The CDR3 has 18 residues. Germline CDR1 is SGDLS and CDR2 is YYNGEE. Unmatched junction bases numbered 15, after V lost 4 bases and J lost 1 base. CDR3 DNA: TGTGCCAGCAGCCCCCGAGTTCCCAAAGACAGGGGGAACACTGAAGCTTTCTTT. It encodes CASSPRVPKDRGNTEAFF.

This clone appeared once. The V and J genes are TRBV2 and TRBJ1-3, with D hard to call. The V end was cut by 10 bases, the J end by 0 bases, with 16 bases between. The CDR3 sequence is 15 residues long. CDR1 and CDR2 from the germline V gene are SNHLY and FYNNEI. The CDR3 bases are TGTGCCACCACGAGCGACGCGGCCTCTGGAAACACCATATATTTT. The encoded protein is CATTSDAASGNTIYF.

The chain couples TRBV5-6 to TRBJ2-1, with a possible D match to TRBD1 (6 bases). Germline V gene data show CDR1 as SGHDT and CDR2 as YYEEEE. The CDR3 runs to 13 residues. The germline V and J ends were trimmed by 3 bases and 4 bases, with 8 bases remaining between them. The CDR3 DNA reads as TGTGCCAGCAGCTCCACAGGGTACAATGAGCAGTTCTTC. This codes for CASSSTGYNEQFF.

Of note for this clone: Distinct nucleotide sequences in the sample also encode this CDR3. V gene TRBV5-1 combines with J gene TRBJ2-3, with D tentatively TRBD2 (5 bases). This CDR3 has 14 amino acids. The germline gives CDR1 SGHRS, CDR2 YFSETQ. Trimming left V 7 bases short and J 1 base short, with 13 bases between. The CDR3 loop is CASFRDRGTDTQYF. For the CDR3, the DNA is TGCGCCAGCTTTCGGGATAGGGGCACAGATACGCAGTATTTT.

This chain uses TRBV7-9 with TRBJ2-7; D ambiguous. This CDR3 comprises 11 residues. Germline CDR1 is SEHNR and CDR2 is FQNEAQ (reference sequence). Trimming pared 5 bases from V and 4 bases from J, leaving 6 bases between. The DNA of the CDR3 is TGTGCCAGCAGCCTTGAGTACGAGCAGTACTTC. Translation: CASSLEYEQYF.

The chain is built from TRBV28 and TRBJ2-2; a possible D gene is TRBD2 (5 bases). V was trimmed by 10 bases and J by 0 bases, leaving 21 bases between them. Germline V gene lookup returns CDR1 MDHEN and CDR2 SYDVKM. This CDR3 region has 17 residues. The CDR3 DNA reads TGTGCCACCAGCATCGGGTTAGCGAGCGCGAACACCGGGGAGCTGTTTTTT. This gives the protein CATSIGLASANTGELFF.

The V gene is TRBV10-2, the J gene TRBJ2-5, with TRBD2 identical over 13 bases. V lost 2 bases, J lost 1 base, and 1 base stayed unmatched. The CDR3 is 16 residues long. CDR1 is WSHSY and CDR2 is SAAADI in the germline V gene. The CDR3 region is CASSEGLAGVQETQYF. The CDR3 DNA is TGCGCCAGCAGTGAGGGACTAGCGGGGGTCCAAGAGACCCAGTACTTC.

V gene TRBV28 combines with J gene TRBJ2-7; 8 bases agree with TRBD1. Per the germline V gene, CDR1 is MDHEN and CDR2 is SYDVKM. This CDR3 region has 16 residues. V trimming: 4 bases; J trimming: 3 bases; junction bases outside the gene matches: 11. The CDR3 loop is CASSYIGQGNDYEQYF. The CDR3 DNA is TGTGCCAGCAGTTACATCGGACAGGGTAATGACTACGAGCAGTACTTC. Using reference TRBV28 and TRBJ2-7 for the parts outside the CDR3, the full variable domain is DVKVTQSSRYLVKRTGEKVFLECVQDMDHENMFWYRQDPGLGLRLIYFSYDVKMKEKGDIPEGYSVSREKKERFSLILESASTNQTSMYLCASSYIGQGNDYEQYFGPGTRLTVT.